Listed below are T cell receptor beta chains from one sample, sequenced in a study of T cell responses to AZD1222 COVID-19 vaccine. Here immunoSEQ multiplex PCR was the method, and the copy in TCRdb shows in-frame clones only, minus some. The data contain roughly 150,000 clones, around nine tenths of them singletons. Specimen: peripheral blood, collected 28 days after the second AZD1222 dose. These receptors were obtained from an adult who received the AZD1222 COVID-19 vaccine. Both conserved end residues are part of each CDR3. A D gene is named only where the DNA matches it firmly. Not all rows give a size; the values are once, few, many and, for expanded clones, a class.

clone_size d_call j_call v_call cdr3_nt cdr3_aa
- - TRBJ1-1 TRBV5-4 TGTGCCAGCAGCCACCTAGACGGAAACACTGAAGCTTTCTTT CASSHLDGNTEAFF
few - TRBJ2-3 TRBV5-1 TGCGCCAGCGCAGGGAACACAGATACGCAGTATTTT CASAGNTDTQYF
- - TRBJ2-5 TRBV5-1 TGCGCCAGCAGCTACCAAGAGACCCAGTACTTC CASSYQETQYF
- TRBD1 TRBJ2-2 TRBV5-6 TGTGCCAGCAGCTTAGGGACAGGGGCACTTGGCGAGCTGTTTTTT CASSLGTGALGELFF
- TRBD1 TRBJ2-5 TRBV7-2 TGTGCCAGCAGCTCGACCGGGACAGGGACAGGCCCGACCCAGTACTTC CASSSTGTGTGPTQYF
- - TRBJ1-5 TRBV6-5 TGTGCCAGCAGTACGCAAGGGGGGGAGCCCCAGCATTTT CASSTQGGEPQHF
- - TRBJ1-1 TRBV28 TGTGCCAGCAGTGAGGGAAGTCGGAACACTGAAGCTTTCTTT CASSEGSRNTEAFF
- - TRBJ1-5 TRBV19 TGTGCCAGTAGTATAGTTGATGGGTTCAATCAGCCCCAGCATTTT CASSIVDGFNQPQHF
once - TRBJ1-1 TRBV7-9 TGTGCCAGCAGCGAAACAAGTAGTAAGAACACTGAAGCTTTCTTT CASSETSSKNTEAFF
- - TRBJ2-2 TRBV5-1 TGCGCCAGCAGGTCGGATCCCGCGAACACCGGGGAGCTGTTTTTT CASRSDPANTGELFF
once TRBD1 TRBJ2-3 TRBV19 TGTGCCAGTAGTATCCGGCCAGGGGGCAACACAGATACGCAGTATTTT CASSIRPGGNTDTQYF
- - TRBJ2-3 TRBV9 TGTGCCAGCAGCGTCGGGATCCTCGGCGTGGATACGCAGTATTTT CASSVGILGVDTQYF
- TRBD1 TRBJ1-1 TRBV27 TGTGCCAGCAGTTTATTTGGGACAGGGTTGAACACTGAAGCTTTCTTT CASSLFGTGLNTEAFF
- - TRBJ1-3 TRBV3-1/TRBV3-2 TGTGCCAGCAGCCAAGGCGTGAACACCATATATTTT CASSQGVNTIYF
- TRBD1 TRBJ1-4 TRBV19 TGTGCCAGTAGTAGGACAGGGGCTGGCGGTCCTAATGAAAAACTGTTTTTT CASSRTGAGGPNEKLFF
- - TRBJ2-4 TRBV30 TGTGCCTGGAGACAGGTTCAAGCCAAAAACATTCAGTACTTC CAWRQVQAKNIQYF
- - TRBJ2-7 TRBV6-5 TGTGCCAGCAGTTCGTACGCAGGGTCCCGGTACTTC CASSSYAGSRYF
few - TRBJ1-1 TRBV7-9 TGTGCCAGCAGCTTAGCCGTCACTGAAGCTTTCTTT CASSLAVTEAFF
- - TRBJ1-2 TRBV9 TGTGCCAGCAGCGGCCCAACCAGGAACTATGGCTACACCTTC CASSGPTRNYGYTF
- TRBD2 TRBJ2-1 TRBV5-1 TGCGCCAGCCGGCGGGAGGCCTACAATGAGCAGTTCTTC CASRREAYNEQFF
- - TRBJ2-7 TRBV5-4 TGTGCCAGCAGCTTGGGGGCCGGCTCCTACGAGCAGTACTTC CASSLGAGSYEQYF
- - TRBJ2-1 TRBV5-1 TGCGCCAGCAGGAGGACGGCCGGGGCCTTGAGCTCCTACAATGAGCAGTTCTTC CASRRTAGALSSYNEQFF
- - TRBJ2-1 TRBV10-2 TGCGCCAGCAGTGATTCATGGGCAGTACCCTACAATGAGCAGTTCTTC CASSDSWAVPYNEQFF
- TRBD1 TRBJ1-6 TRBV15 TGTGCCACCAGCAGATCCCGGGACAGGGCGAGCTCCTATAATTCACCCCTCCACTTT CATSRSRDRASSYNSPLHF
- - TRBJ2-3 TRBV24-1 TGTGCCACCAGTGAGGGCCTCGCGCTAACTTTT CATSEGLALTF
- - TRBJ2-7 TRBV6-2/TRBV6-3 TGTGCCAGCAGTTACTACAGGGCCAAATACGAGCAGTACTTC CASSYYRAKYEQYF
- - TRBJ2-3 TRBV7-3 TGTGCCAGCACCCCTGGGGCTGGCCTCGCCCCCCCCGACACGCAGTATTTT CASTPGAGLAPPDTQYF
- - TRBJ1-2 TRBV6-5 TGTGCCACCCAAATGACGGAACCTCAAGGCTACACCTTC CATQMTEPQGYTF
- TRBD1 TRBJ2-7 TRBV5-1 TGCGCCAGCAGCTTAGGACAGGGGGACCACGAGCAGTACTTC CASSLGQGDHEQYF
few TRBD1 TRBJ1-6 TRBV9 TGTGCCAGCAGCGCCGGGGGACAGGGGACTTCACCCCTCCACTTT CASSAGGQGTSPLHF
- - TRBJ1-6 TRBV25-1 TGTGCCAGCAGTGACATCCGAGGGGGGTATAATTCACCCCTCCACTTT CASSDIRGGYNSPLHF
- TRBD1 TRBJ1-5 TRBV27 TGTGCCAGCAGTTTGGGCACAGGGGAAAAGCCCCAGCATTTT CASSLGTGEKPQHF
- - TRBJ2-2 TRBV7-2 TGTGCCAGCAGCCCAGATGTCGGGGAGCTGTTTTTT CASSPDVGELFF
once - TRBJ1-5 TRBV15 TGTGCCACCAGCTCTCGGGGGGACCAGCCCCAGCATTTT CATSSRGDQPQHF
- - TRBJ2-3 TRBV19 TGTGCCAGTACCTTGAGGAGCACAGATACGCAGTATTTT CASTLRSTDTQYF